The clone carrying this TCR beta chain was picked up a small number of times. Its antigen is not known. The data stem from a study of Graves' ophthalmopathy and Graves' hyperthyroidism. Broader study findings: Blood also held most thyroid clonotypes expanded above 0.001 frequency. Distinction of ophthalmopathy from stable hyperthyroidism by a 13-signature model reached 85% to 90% sensitivity and more than 65% specificity.

Moderate-to-severe activity, with CAS ≥3, NOSPECS ≥4 and duration under 3 months, characterized the donors with ophthalmopathy. From fresh peripheral blood, under 12 ml in volume, the PBMCs were obtained. V lost 3 bases, J lost 3 bases, and 18 bases lay in between. This CDR3 region has 16 residues. CDR1 and CDR2 from the germline V gene are SGDLS and YYNGEE. The authors amplified TCR beta CDR3 regions, and they did so from RNA transcripts for repertoire sequencing. RT-PCR with HTBI primers came first, then second-round multiplex PCR. TCRdb processed the multiplex PCR reads anew with MiXCR; each CDR3 protein has one entry. There are under 250,000 distinct CDR3 sequences in the sample; roughly 21% occur only once, and roughly 45% lies in the top ten.

The origin of this receptor is a woman aged 50 to 65 with Graves' ophthalmopathy. What was sequenced was peripheral blood. The V gene is TRBV9, the J gene TRBJ2-5; the D gene is possibly TRBD2 (6 bases). The CDR3 nucleotides read TGTGCCAGCAGCGGCGGGATTGGCGGAGGAGAAGAGACCCAGTACTTC. Its protein is CASSGGIGGGEETQYF. The whole variable domain, remainder taken from reference TRBV9 and TRBJ2-5, is DSGVTQTPKHLITATGQRVTLRCSPRSGDLSVYWYQQSLDQGLQFLIQYYNGEERAKGNILERFSAQQFPDLHSELNLSSLELGDSALYFCASSGGIGGGEETQYFGPGTRLLVL.